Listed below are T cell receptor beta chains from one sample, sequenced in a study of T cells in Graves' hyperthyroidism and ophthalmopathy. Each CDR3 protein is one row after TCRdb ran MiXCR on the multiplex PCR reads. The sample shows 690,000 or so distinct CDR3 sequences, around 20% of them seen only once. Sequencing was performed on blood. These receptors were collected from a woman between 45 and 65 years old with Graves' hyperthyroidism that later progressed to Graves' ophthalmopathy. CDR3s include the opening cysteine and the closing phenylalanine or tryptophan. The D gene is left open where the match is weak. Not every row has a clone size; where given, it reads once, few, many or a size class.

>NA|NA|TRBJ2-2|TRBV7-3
TGTGCCAGCAGCTTAATTTTTACGGCTAACACCGGGGAGCTGTTTTTT
CASSLIFTANTGELFF
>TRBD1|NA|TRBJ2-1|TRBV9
TGTGCCAGCAGCGCCGAGGGCCCCGGGACAGGACTCAATGAGCAGTTCTTC
CASSAEGPGTGLNEQFF
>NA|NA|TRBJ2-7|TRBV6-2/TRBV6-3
TGTGCCAGCAGTTACGTTGAGGGACCCTTTTCCTACGAGCAGTACTTC
CASSYVEGPFSYEQYF
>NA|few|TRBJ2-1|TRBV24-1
TGTGCCACCAGTGACTTCTCCGGGACGCCCGAGCAGTTCTTC
CATSDFSGTPEQFF
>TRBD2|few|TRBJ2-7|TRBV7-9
TGTGCCAGCAGCTTAGGACTAGCGGGGGGTCTACAGTCCTACGAGCAGTACTTC
CASSLGLAGGLQSYEQYF
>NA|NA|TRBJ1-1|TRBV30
TGTGCCTGGAGTGTTGGACAGCTAAACACTGAAGCTTTCTTT
CAWSVGQLNTEAFF
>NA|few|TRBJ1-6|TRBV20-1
TGCAGTGCTAGTAACAGGCATAATTCACCCCTCCACTTT
CSASNRHNSPLHF
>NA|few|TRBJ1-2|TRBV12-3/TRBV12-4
TGTGCCAGCAGTTTTGGGCAGGATCGCTCTGGCTACACCTTC
CASSFGQDRSGYTF
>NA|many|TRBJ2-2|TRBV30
TGTGCCTGGAGACGGCGAAACACCGGGGAGCTGTTTTTT
CAWRRRNTGELFF
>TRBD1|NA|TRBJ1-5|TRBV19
TGTGCCAGTAGTCCTCGACAGGGTTTATGGCAGCCCCAGCATTTT
CASSPRQGLWQPQHF
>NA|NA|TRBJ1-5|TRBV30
TGTGCCTGGAGTAACTCTGCCGTTTATCAGCCCCAGCATTTT
CAWSNSAVYQPQHF
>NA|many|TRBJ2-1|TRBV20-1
TGCAGTGCTTGGCCCAAAGGGGGGGGGGCACGCAATGAGCAGTTCTTC
CSAWPKGGGARNEQFF
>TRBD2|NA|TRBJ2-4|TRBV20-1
TGCAGTGCTAGCAGCGGAGGACTAGCGGGGGGGCGGGTCATTCAGTACTTC
CSASSGGLAGGRVIQYF
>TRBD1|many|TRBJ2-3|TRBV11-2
TGTGCCAGCAGCTTAGGGTACAGGGGATCGAGCACAGATACGCAGTATTTT
CASSLGYRGSSTDTQYF
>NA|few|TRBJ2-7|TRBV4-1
TGCGCCAGCAGCCAAGTAGAGGTCAGGTCCTACGAGCAGTACTTC
CASSQVEVRSYEQYF
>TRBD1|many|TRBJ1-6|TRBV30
TGTGCCTACCGGGACAGGGGGCAATCACCCCTCCACTTT
CAYRDRGQSPLHF